The 30 T cell receptor beta chains presented below share a single source sample, sequenced in a study of human T cells and chemical hapten exposure. In the library, unique molecular identifiers were attached to individual cDNA molecules. Via MiXCR, TCRdb re-called the reads, giving one row per CDR3 protein. The table shows a few thousand distinct CDR3 sequences, with around 50% occurring only once. Treatment defined: therapeutic diphenylcyclopropenone sensitization with weekly scalp DPC. The sequences come from whole blood, collected before DPC sensitization or 2, 6, or about 24 weeks after (not recorded which). These receptors all come from an adult with alopecia areata. Some clones in this sample may be carry-over from other donors' samples. This table probably holds off-target reads from a library built for another chain.

The chain recombines TRBV7-2 with TRBJ2-4, with 13 positions matching TRBD2. This CDR3 is built from 19 residues. Germline CDR1 reads SGHTA; CDR2 reads FQGNSA. The junction had 11 bases not matched to a gene; V was cut back by 5 bases and J by 1 base. In nucleotides, the CDR3 is TGTGCCAGCAGCCCGCGGACTAGCGGGAGTTCTGGGGCCAAAAACATTCAGTACTTC. Translating gives CASSPRTSGSSGAKNIQYF. The entire variable domain, with the rest obtained from reference TRBV7-2 and TRBJ2-4, is as follows: GAGVSQSPSNKVTEKGKDVELRCDPISGHTALYWYRQSLGQGLEFLIYFQGNSAPDKSGLPSDRFSAERTGGSVSTLTIQRTQQEDSAVYLCASSPRTSGSSGAKNIQYFGAGTRLSVL.

This sequence joins TRBV20-1 and TRBJ2-7; 12 nucleotides match TRBD2. CDR3 length equals 16 residues. CDR1 and CDR2 (germline): DFQATT, SNEGSKA (reference sequence). V lost 5 bases, J lost 0 bases, and 8 bases stayed unmatched. The CDR3 region is CSARALAGGDSYEQYF. The CDR3 DNA sequence: TGCAGTGCTCGCGCCCTAGCGGGAGGGGACTCCTACGAGCAGTACTTC.

The CDR3 sequence is CASSFRGAQFF. The CDR3, as DNA: TGTGCCAGCAGCTTTAGGGGGGCGCAGTTCTTC. V and J are TRBV7-2 and TRBJ2-1; TRBD1 or TRBD2 may be the D gene (6 bases each). Per the germline V gene, CDR1 is SGHTA and CDR2 is FQGNSA. V lost 3 bases to trimming and J lost 12 bases, with 9 bases between them. The CDR3 length is 11 residues.

The J gene is TRBJ2-7, the V gene TRBV20-1, with 11 bases aligning to TRBD2. Germline CDR1 reads DFQATT; CDR2 reads SNEGSKA (reference sequence). Germline trimming cut 2 bases from V and 4 bases from J; bases unmatched to any gene: 4. The length of the CDR3 is 14 residues. CDR3 nucleotide sequence: TGCAGTGCTAGACTAAGGACTAGCGGGTACGAGCAGTACTTC. It specifies CSARLRTSGYEQYF.

This rearrangement joins TRBV7-9 to TRBJ1-6; D gene uncertain. V was clipped by 4 bases and J by 7 bases, with 14 bases between them. The CDR3 is 15 residues long. Germline V gene data show CDR1 as SEHNR and CDR2 as FQNEAQ (reference sequence). CDR3 bases: TGTGCCAGCAGCTCCTTATGGATGCTAAATTCACCCCTCCACTTT. Amino acids: CASSSLWMLNSPLHF.

The chain links TRBV29-1 to TRBJ2-2; TRBD2 is a possible D gene (7 bases). V lost 7 bases to trimming and J lost 4 bases, with 13 bases between them. Germline CDR1 reads SQVTM; CDR2 reads ANQGSEA. The CDR3 totals 13 residues. The CDR3 sequence is CSGRGAPTGELFF. The CDR3 nucleotides are TGCAGCGGCCGGGGGGCACCCACCGGGGAGCTGTTTTTT.

This sequence joins TRBV30 and TRBJ2-3; maybe TRBD2 (6 bases). This CDR3 is 16 amino acids long. Germline V gene sequence: CDR1 GTSNPN, CDR2 SVGIG (reference sequence). The germline V and J ends were trimmed by 2 bases and 2 bases, with 17 bases remaining between them. The CDR3 spells CAWSSRWGDSTDTQYF. In DNA, the CDR3 is TGTGCCTGGAGTAGCCGCTGGGGGGACTCCACAGATACGCAGTATTTT. Filled out from reference TRBV30 and TRBJ2-3, the complete variable domain reads SQTIHQWPATLVQPVGSPLSLECTVEGTSNPNLYWYRQAAGRGLQLLFYSVGIGQISSEVPQNLSASRPQDRQFILSSKKLLLSDSGFYLCAWSSRWGDSTDTQYFGPGTRLTVL.

This clonotype showed up just a few times. The chain recombines TRBV7-3 with TRBJ2-3; D may be TRBD1 or TRBD2 (6 bases each). Trimming took 5 bases from V and 3 from J, leaving 18 bases between them. CDR3 size: 16 residues. CDR1 is SGHTA and CDR2 is FQGTGA in the germline V gene. In DNA form, the CDR3 reads TGTGCCAGCAGCCCGAGAAGCGGAGGGGGGACAGATACGCAGTATTTT. This sequence encodes CASSPRSGGGTDTQYF.

The rearrangement links TRBV5-1 to TRBJ2-7, with no clear D. Trimming took 4 bases from V and 3 from J, leaving 5 bases between them. The length of the CDR3 is 11 residues. CDR1 is SGHRS, CDR2 YFSETQ, per germline. The CDR3 DNA follows: TGCGCCAGCAGCCAACTCTACGAGCAGTACTTC. It specifies CASSQLYEQYF.

This clonotype came up a few times. This chain joins TRBV7-9 and TRBJ2-2, with 12 nucleotides matching TRBD2. The junction had 6 bases not matched to a gene; V was cut back by 5 bases and J by 2 bases. The CDR3 is 17 residues long. The germline V gene has CDR1 SEHNR and CDR2 FQNEAQ (reference sequence). The DNA for the CDR3 is TGTGCCAGCAGCCCCGGACTAGCGGGACCCAACACCGGGGAGCTGTTTTTT. Its translation: CASSPGLAGPNTGELFF.

A few counts support this clonotype. The J gene is TRBJ2-7, the V gene TRBV28; 7 bases agree with TRBD2. The trim removed 8 bases at V and 4 bases at J, leaving 14 bases unmatched. The CDR3 covers 15 residues. CDR1 and CDR2 from the germline V gene are MDHEN and SYDVKM. Written as DNA, the CDR3 is TGTGCCAGCGGTGAGGAGGGGAGGGCCCATTACGAGCAGTACTTC. Its protein is CASGEEGRAHYEQYF.

This chain links TRBV2 with TRBJ2-5; D unresolved. Germline V CDR1 and CDR2: SNHLY, FYNNEI. The CDR3 runs 13 residues. Trimming removed 2 bases at V and 3 bases at J, with 7 bases between. The DNA of the CDR3 is TGTGCCAGCAGTGAAAGGTCCGAAGAGACCCAGTACTTC. It codes for CASSERSEETQYF.

This clonotype was seen more than once but under ten times. The chain recombines TRBV29-1 with TRBJ2-1, with D unresolved. From germline, CDR1 is SQVTM and CDR2 ANQGSEA. V lost 0 bases and J 8 bases, leaving 5 bases between the germline ends. The CDR3 spans 11 residues. CDR3 in amino acids: CSVEEGHEQFF. The CDR3 DNA reads TGCAGCGTTGAAGAAGGGCATGAGCAGTTCTTC.

J is TRBJ2-7 and V is TRBV6-2 or TRBV6-3, with TRBD2 matching over 7 bases. This CDR3 has 17 amino acids. Germline CDR1 and CDR2: MNHEY and SVGEGT. Trimming removed 0 bases from V and 5 bases from J; junction bases left unmatched: 13. This CDR3 is CASSYSKRSREPHEQYF. CDR3 DNA: TGTGCCAGCAGTTACTCGAAAAGGTCGCGGGAGCCCCACGAGCAGTACTTC.

Only a few counts were recorded for this clonotype. This rearrangement joins TRBV12-3 or TRBV12-4 to TRBJ2-1; TRBD1 agrees at 9 bases. Trimming removed 9 bases from V and 5 bases from J; junction bases left unmatched: 8. The CDR3 loop spans 14 amino acids. Here the CDR3 DNA reads TGTGCCAGTACGACAGGGGGGAGGCACAATGAGCAGTTCTTC. This codes for CASTTGGRHNEQFF.

This CDR3 reads CASSLRDRGLPSEFGEAFF. The CDR3 nucleotides are TGTGCCAGCAGCCTCCGGGACAGGGGCCTCCCGAGCGAGTTCGGTGAAGCTTTCTTT. The chain employs TRBV11-2 and TRBJ1-1; TRBD1 agrees at 10 bases. The CDR3 is made up of 19 amino acids. Germline V lookup: CDR1 SGHAT, CDR2 FQNNGV. The J segment lost 7 bases and the V segment lost 5 bases, leaving 22 bases of the junction unmatched.

V gene TRBV9 combines with J gene TRBJ2-3; 10 bases are shared with TRBD1. CDR1 and CDR2 (germline): SGDLS, YYNGEE. Losses at the gene ends were 4 bases for V and 3 bases for J; bases not matched to a gene: 8. CDR3 length: 16 residues. The CDR3 DNA follows: TGTGCCAGCAGCCCGCGGACAGGGGGAGGAACAGATACGCAGTATTTT. Amino acids: CASSPRTGGGTDTQYF.

The J gene is TRBJ2-5, the V gene TRBV12-3 or TRBV12-4, with D hard to call. The germline V and J ends were trimmed by 3 bases and 4 bases, with 9 bases remaining between them. This CDR3 region has 13 residues. The CDR3 region has the DNA TGTGCCAGCAGTTTCCTAGGCGGAGAGACCCAGTACTTC. As protein: CASSFLGGETQYF.

The rearrangement uses TRBV5-1 and TRBJ2-3; D is possibly TRBD2 (5 bases). The germline V gene has CDR1 SGHRS and CDR2 YFSETQ. This CDR3 has 13 amino acids. The V gene lost 3 bases and the J gene lost 9 bases, with 14 bases spanning the gap. Here the CDR3 DNA reads TGCGCCAGCAGCTCGGAGGCCCGAGAGACGCAGTATTTT. This sequence encodes CASSSEARETQYF. Supplemented by reference TRBV5-1 and TRBJ2-3, the full variable domain reads KAGVTQTPRYLIKTRGQQVTLSCSPISGHRSVSWYQQTPGQGLQFLFEYFSETQRNKGNFPGRFSGRQFSNSRSEMNVSTLELGDSALYLCASSSEARETQYFGPGTRLTVL.

In this sample, this clonotype turned up a few times. The rearrangement uses TRBV20-1 and TRBJ2-3, with 10 positions matching TRBD2. Germline assignment: CDR1 DFQATT and CDR2 SNEGSKA (reference sequence). CDR3 length equals 15 residues. V dropped 6 bases and J dropped 0; count of bases not matched to a gene: 6. The CDR3 DNA reads TGCAGTGCCGCCCCACTAGCGGGGAGCACAGATACGCAGTATTTT. Amino acid sequence: CSAAPLAGSTDTQYF.

A note on this clonotype: One end of the junction varies from germline; a read error may be responsible. V is TRBV25-1 and J is TRBJ2-1, with TRBD2 as a possible D gene (7 bases). Germline V gives CDR1 MGHDK, CDR2 SYGVNS. The CDR3 contains 16 residues. The CDR3 DNA reads TGTGCCAGCAGTGGGAAGTACAGGGAGGGATACAGTGAGCAGTTCTTC. It yields the protein CASSGKYREGYSEQFF.

The chain combines TRBV29-1 with TRBJ2-7; D remains unclear. This CDR3 is built from 12 residues. Trimming cost V 5 bases and J 5 bases, with 13 bases left between them. Germline CDR1 and CDR2: SQVTM and ANQGSEA. The CDR3 nucleotides read TGCAGCGTTCGACCCGGACGGGACGAGCAGTACTTC. Encoded protein: CSVRPGRDEQYF.

The chain uses TRBV7-8 and TRBJ2-1; no reliable D call. The V and J ends lost 6 bases and 7 bases respectively, with 19 bases between them. Germline V gene data show CDR1 as SGHVS and CDR2 as FQNEAQ. This CDR3 comprises 15 residues. The CDR3 protein is CASSLRAQLWNEQFF. The CDR3 nucleotides read TGTGCCAGCAGTTTACGGGCCCAGCTTTGGAATGAGCAGTTCTTC.

This clonotype was seen only a few times. V is TRBV25-1 and J is TRBJ2-2; possible D gene TRBD2, 5 bases. The CDR3 runs to 16 residues. The germline gives CDR1 MGHDK, CDR2 SYGVNS. With 3 bases removed from V and 0 bases from J, the gap between germline ends came to 11 bases. CDR3 region: CASSDPTNTNTGELFF. The CDR3 DNA sequence: TGTGCCAGCAGTGATCCGACTAACACGAACACCGGGGAGCTGTTTTTT.

V and J are TRBV30 and TRBJ2-1, with 11 bases fitting TRBD2. CDR1 and CDR2 (germline): GTSNPN, SVGIG (reference sequence). The CDR3 is 17 residues long. V was pared by 2 bases and J by 0 bases, with 6 bases of the junction left unmatched. For the CDR3, the DNA is TGTGCCTGGAGTATTTTAGCGGGAGGGAGCTCCTACAATGAGCAGTTCTTC. Translated, it gives CAWSILAGGSSYNEQFF.

This rearrangement joins TRBV12-3 or TRBV12-4 to TRBJ2-7, with D possibly matching TRBD2 (5 bases). V was pared by 0 bases and J by 3 bases, with 12 bases between. This CDR3 comprises 15 residues. The CDR3 bases are TGTGCCAGCAGTTTAGCTAGGCGGGCCGACTACGAGCAGTACTTC. Protein product: CASSLARRADYEQYF.

In this sample, this clonotype turned up a few times. The gene calls are TRBV6-5 and TRBJ2-7, with D maybe TRBD2 (5 bases). The ends were cut back, 6 bases at V and 0 bases at J, with 15 bases in the middle. Germline-derived CDR1 and CDR2 are MNHEY and SVGAGI. The CDR3 covers 15 residues. The CDR3 DNA reads TGTGCCAGCAGCCCCGATCCGGGAAGCTCCTACGAGCAGTACTTC. Translated, it gives CASSPDPGSSYEQYF.

This chain uses TRBV27 with TRBJ1-2; D is perhaps TRBD1 (5 bases). The germline V gene encodes CDR1 MNHEY and CDR2 SMNVEV (reference sequence). This CDR3 is built from 17 residues. Trimming removed 8 bases at V and 4 bases at J, with 26 bases between. CDR3 sequence: CASYALGRESRGYGYTF. The CDR3 DNA is TGTGCCAGCTATGCCCTCGGCAGGGAGAGTCGTGGCTATGGCTACACCTTC.

CDR3 sequence: CASTTSGDNEQFF. The CDR3 DNA is TGTGCCAGCACGACTAGCGGTGACAATGAGCAGTTCTTC. The chain combines TRBV7-6 with TRBJ2-1; 9 bases align to TRBD2. The V gene end was trimmed by 7 bases and the J gene end by 5 bases; junction bases not matched to a gene: 3. CDR1 is SGHVS and CDR2 is FNYEAQ in the germline V gene. The CDR3 extends over 13 amino acids.

For the CDR3, the DNA is TGTGCCACCATAAACGAACCCAGGGTCGGCACCGGGGAGCTGTTTTTT. Amino acid sequence: CATINEPRVGTGELFF. This chain connects TRBV5-4 to TRBJ2-2; possibly TRBD1 for D (5 bases). CDR3 size: 16 residues. Germline values: CDR1 SGHNT, CDR2 YYREEE (reference sequence). Trimming cost V 9 bases and J 4 bases, with 22 bases left between them.